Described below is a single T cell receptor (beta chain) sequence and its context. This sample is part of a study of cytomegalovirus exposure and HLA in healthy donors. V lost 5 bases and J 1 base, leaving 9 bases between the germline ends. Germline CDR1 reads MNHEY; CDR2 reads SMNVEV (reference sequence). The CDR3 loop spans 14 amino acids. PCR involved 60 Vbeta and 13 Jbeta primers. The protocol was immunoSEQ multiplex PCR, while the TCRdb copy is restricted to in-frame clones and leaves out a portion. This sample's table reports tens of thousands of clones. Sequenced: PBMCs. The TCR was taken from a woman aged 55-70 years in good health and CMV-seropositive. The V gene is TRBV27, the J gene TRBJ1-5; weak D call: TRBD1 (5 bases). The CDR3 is CASSTGGSNQPQHF. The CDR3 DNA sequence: TGTGCCAGCAGTACCGGGGGAAGCAATCAGCCCCAGCATTTT.